This T cell receptor (beta chain) was found in a study of T cell responses to AZD1222 COVID-19 vaccine. Here immunoSEQ multiplex PCR was the method, and the copy in TCRdb shows in-frame clones only, minus some. The data contain 95,000 to 150,000 clones, 70% to 90% of them seen just once; the ten biggest clones take up 4.5% to 6%. General study findings and limits: Only six or seven AZD1222 recipients tested seropositive at baseline. Clonal diversity was possibly underestimated, and the donors were mostly white British, with more females. Spike-spanning, vaccine-associated CD4 TCRs were dominant at 160-218 and 743-854. Of spike-specific TCRs, nearly half reportedly target regions left unmutated in variants.

Between the trimmed V and J ends, which lost 5 bases and 2 bases, there was a span of 22 bases. The CDR3 has 17 amino acids. Germline V gene data show CDR1 as SGHRS and CDR2 as YFSETQ. This clone was recorded a few times. Its antigen remains unknown. J is TRBJ1-1 and V is TRBV5-1; D is possibly TRBD1 (5 bases). The sequencing here drew on peripheral blood, taken on day 0 of AZD1222 vaccination. The TCR originated in an adult in good health. This CDR3 is CASSQRGLGAGNTEAFF. CDR3 sequence (DNA): TGCGCCAGCAGTCAGAGGGGCCTGGGAGCAGGAAACACTGAAGCTTTCTTT. Full variable domain (remainder filled in from reference TRBV5-1 and TRBJ1-1): KAGVTQTPRYLIKTRGQQVTLSCSPISGHRSVSWYQQTPGQGLQFLFEYFSETQRNKGNFPGRFSGRQFSNSRSEMNVSTLELGDSALYLCASSQRGLGAGNTEAFFGQGTRLTVV.